This entry describes one T cell receptor beta chain. This sample is part of a study of blood T cells in healthy people across ages. The use of a sample-barcoded 5' primer and a J-beta primer mix characterized a second PCR of roughly 7 to 11 cycles. Each CDR3 protein is one row after TCRdb ran MiXCR on the 5' RACE reads. The table records 1.5 million to 2 million distinct CDR3 sequences, 25% to 30% of them present only once. Trimming stripped 5 bases from V and 2 bases from J, with 21 bases between. CDR1 is SEHNR, CDR2 FQNEAQ, per germline (reference sequence). The CDR3 is made up of 17 amino acids. The receptor was derived from a woman in her thirties in good health. Sequencing was done on a sample of blood. The V call is TRBV7-9, the J call TRBJ2-5, with D possibly matching TRBD2 (7 bases). The CDR3 region is CASSPGVRGRKQETQYF. In nucleotides, the CDR3 is TGTGCCAGCAGCCCCGGGGTGCGGGGGCGGAAACAAGAGACCCAGTACTTC.